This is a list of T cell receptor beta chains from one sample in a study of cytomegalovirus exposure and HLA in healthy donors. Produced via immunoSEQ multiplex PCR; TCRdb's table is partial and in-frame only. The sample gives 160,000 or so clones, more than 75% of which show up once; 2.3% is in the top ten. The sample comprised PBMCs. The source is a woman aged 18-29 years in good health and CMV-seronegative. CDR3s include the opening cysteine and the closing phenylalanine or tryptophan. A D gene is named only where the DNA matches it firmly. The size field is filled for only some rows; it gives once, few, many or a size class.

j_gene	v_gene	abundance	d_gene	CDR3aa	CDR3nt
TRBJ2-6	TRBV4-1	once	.	CASSLRGILSGANVLTF	TGCGCCAGCAGCCTCCGGGGGATTCTATCTGGGGCCAACGTCCTGACTTTC
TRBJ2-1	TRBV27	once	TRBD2	CASSSVFGGGLAGGQGEQFF	TGTGCCAGCAGTTCCGTTTTCGGTGGGGGACTAGCGGGGGGGCAGGGTGAGCAGTTCTTC
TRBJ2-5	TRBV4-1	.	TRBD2	CASSRVAGEQETQYF	TGCGCCAGCAGCCGGGTAGCGGGAGAACAAGAGACCCAGTACTTC
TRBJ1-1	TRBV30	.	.	CAWSVTRNTEAFF	TGTGCCTGGAGTGTAACGAGGAACACTGAAGCTTTCTTT
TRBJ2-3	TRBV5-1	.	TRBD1	CASSLGQHFTDTQYF	TGCGCCAGCAGCCTGGGACAGCATTTCACAGATACGCAGTATTTT
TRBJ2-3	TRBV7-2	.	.	CASSLRGGNADTQYF	TGTGCCAGCAGCTTAAGGGGGGGCAATGCAGATACGCAGTATTTT
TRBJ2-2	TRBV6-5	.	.	CASSYRESRELFF	TGTGCCAGCAGTTACCGGGAGTCCAGGGAGCTGTTTTTT
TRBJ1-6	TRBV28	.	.	CASGPSGVNSPLHF	TGTGCCAGCGGGCCATCCGGGGTTAATTCACCCCTCCACTTT
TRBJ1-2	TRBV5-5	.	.	CASRLYEGTNYGYTF	TGTGCCAGCAGGCTCTATGAGGGCACTAACTATGGCTACACCTTC
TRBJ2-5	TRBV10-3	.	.	CAISPGGGGGETQYF	TGTGCCATCAGCCCAGGGGGCGGGGGGGGAGAGACCCAGTACTTC
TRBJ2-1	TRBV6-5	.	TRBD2	CASSYPGLAGGGEQFF	TGTGCCAGCAGTTACCCGGGACTAGCGGGAGGAGGGGAGCAGTTCTTC
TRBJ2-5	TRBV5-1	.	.	CASSFRRTPEGETQYF	TGCGCCAGCAGCTTCCGGAGGACTCCAGAAGGAGAGACCCAGTACTTC
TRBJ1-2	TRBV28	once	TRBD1	CASTTGGGYGYTF	TGTGCCAGCACCACAGGGGGCGGCTATGGCTACACCTTC
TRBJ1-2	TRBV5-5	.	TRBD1	CASSLGTETNYGYTF	TGTGCCAGCAGCTTAGGGACAGAGACTAACTATGGCTACACCTTC
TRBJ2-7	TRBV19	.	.	CASSIGGLDSYEQYF	TGTGCCAGTAGTATAGGAGGCTTAGACTCCTACGAGCAGTACTTC
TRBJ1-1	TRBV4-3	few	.	CASSQEPRVVNTEAFF	TGCGCCAGCAGCCAAGAACCCAGGGTGGTAAACACTGAAGCTTTCTTT
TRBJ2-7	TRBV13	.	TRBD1	CASSGRPGQSHYEQYF	TGTGCCAGCAGCGGCCGACCGGGACAGTCGCACTACGAGCAGTACTTC
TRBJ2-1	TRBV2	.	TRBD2	CASSEALLAGVIDEQFF	TGTGCCAGCAGTGAAGCGCTACTAGCGGGAGTAATCGATGAGCAGTTCTTC
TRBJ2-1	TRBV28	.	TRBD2	CAIWGSSGTYNEQFF	TGTGCCATCTGGGGGTCTAGCGGCACTTACAATGAGCAGTTCTTC
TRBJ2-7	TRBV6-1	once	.	CASQRAGQPTYEQYF	TGTGCCAGTCAACGTGCGGGACAGCCTACCTACGAGCAGTACTTC
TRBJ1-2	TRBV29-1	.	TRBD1	CSVLTGILNYGYTF	TGCAGCGTCCTGACAGGGATATTAAACTATGGCTACACCTTC
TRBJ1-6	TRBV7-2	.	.	CASSLEGGFALHF	TGTGCCAGCAGCTTAGAAGGGGGTTTTGCCCTCCACTTT
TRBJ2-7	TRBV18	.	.	CASSAPTVSSYEQYF	TGTGCCAGCTCGGCACCGACAGTGAGCTCCTACGAGCAGTACTTC
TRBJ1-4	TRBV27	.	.	CASSFQGGAGNEKLFF	TGTGCCAGCAGTTTTCAGGGCGGGGCCGGTAATGAAAAACTGTTTTTT
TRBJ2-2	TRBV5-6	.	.	CASSPPTNTGELFF	TGTGCCAGCAGCCCACCTACGAACACCGGGGAGCTGTTTTTT
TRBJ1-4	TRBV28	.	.	CASSFPLSGTNEKLFF	TGTGCCAGCAGTTTCCCCTTATCAGGGACTAATGAAAAACTGTTTTTT
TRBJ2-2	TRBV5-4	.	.	CASSSDSYTGELFF	TGTGCCAGCAGCTCGGACAGCTACACCGGGGAGCTGTTTTTT